This TCR beta chain was recovered during a study of cytomegalovirus exposure and HLA in healthy donors. Study as a whole: Samples from HLA-typed donors yielded about 85 million unique TCRs in an early data release. Study-wide results and limits: Compared with the approximately 700-donor mean, an Asian-associated ancestry cluster reportedly had fewer N-insertions, according to a later analysis. In vitro testing confirmed a few CMV-associated chains as specific for CMV antigens.

PCR used 60 Vbeta primers and 13 Jbeta primers. Authors' methods: In a later analysis, the count reached 82 million or so unique TCR beta chains, with 10 million to 14 million shared. Produced via immunoSEQ multiplex PCR; TCRdb's table is partial and in-frame only. V, J and clone size are those of that table, while D and trimming were read from the DNA. The data hold fewer than 200,000 clones, with approximately 80% observed a single time. As concerns this clone: The antigen is undetermined.

The origin of this receptor is a man aged 25-40 years in good health and CMV-seronegative. The material sequenced was PBMCs.

CDR3 DNA: TGTGCCAGCAGTTTCCCGGGACAGCTATACGAGCAGTACTTC. Translating gives CASSFPGQLYEQYF. The rearrangement links TRBV28 to TRBJ2-7; TRBD1 matches 7 bases. The germline gives CDR1 MDHEN, CDR2 SYDVKM. V shed 3 bases and J 4 bases; nucleotides not matched to a gene: 6. This CDR3 region has 14 residues. The whole variable domain, remainder taken from reference TRBV28 and TRBJ2-7, is DVKVTQSSRYLVKRTGEKVFLECVQDMDHENMFWYRQDPGLGLRLIYFSYDVKMKEKGDIPEGYSVSREKKERFSLILESASTNQTSMYLCASSFPGQLYEQYFGPGTRLTVT.